These T cell receptor beta chains were read from a single sample in a study of CD8 T cells in Susac syndrome. TCRdb analysed the immunoSEQ multiplex PCR reads with MiXCR anew, one entry per CDR3 protein. The data hold around 280,000 distinct CDR3 sequences, with roughly 85% observed a single time. Input material: CD8+ T cells from PBMCs. The receptors were gathered from a human donor with multiple sclerosis. Each CDR3 is given with its conserved first and last residue. D genes are given only for firm matches. Part of the rows lack a size; the others show once, few, many or a class for expanded clones.

J: TRBJ2-3
size: -
V: TRBV7-9
D: -
DNA: TGTGCCAGCATCGCGGTGAGCACAGATACGCAGTATTTT
CDR3: CASIAVSTDTQYF

J: TRBJ2-2
size: -
V: TRBV5-6
D: TRBD2
DNA: TGTGCCAGCAGCGTGACTAGCGGCCTGATTACCGGGGAGCTGTTTTTT
CDR3: CASSVTSGLITGELFF

J: TRBJ1-2
size: -
V: TRBV28
D: TRBD1
DNA: TGTGCCAGCAGTTTACACAGGGGAAGCGGCGGCTACACCTTC
CDR3: CASSLHRGSGGYTF

J: TRBJ2-2
size: once
V: TRBV9
D: TRBD1
DNA: TGTGCCAGCAGCTCAGGGGGCGAGACCGGGGAGCTGTTTTTT
CDR3: CASSSGGETGELFF

J: TRBJ2-7
size: -
V: TRBV10-2
D: TRBD1
DNA: TGCGCCAGCAGCGCCTCGGACAGGGCCCACGAGCAGTACTTC
CDR3: CASSASDRAHEQYF

J: TRBJ2-3
size: -
V: TRBV28
D: -
DNA: TGTGCCAGCGACCCCGGCGAGACCGGGCTTCGAGATACGCAGTATTTT
CDR3: CASDPGETGLRDTQYF

J: TRBJ2-7
size: -
V: TRBV7-9
D: TRBD2
DNA: TGTGCCAGCAGCGCGCTAGGACTAGCGGGGGAGCAGTACTTC
CDR3: CASSALGLAGEQYF

J: TRBJ1-1
size: -
V: TRBV29-1
D: TRBD1
DNA: TGCAGCGTTGAAAGGGACAGGGGTTATGAAGCTTTCTTT
CDR3: CSVERDRGYEAFF

J: TRBJ2-1
size: -
V: TRBV7-8
D: -
DNA: TGTGCCAGCAGCTCCCCCCCGGGAATCGGACGGAATGAGCAGTTCTTC
CDR3: CASSSPPGIGRNEQFF

J: TRBJ1-1
size: once
V: TRBV19
D: -
DNA: TGTGCCAGCGCTCCACATCTTCGAACTGAAGCTTTCTTT
CDR3: CASAPHLRTEAFF

J: TRBJ1-2
size: -
V: TRBV7-9
D: TRBD1
DNA: TGTGCCAGCAGCGTCCGGGACAGGGGGCCCCGCGACGGCTACACCTTC
CDR3: CASSVRDRGPRDGYTF

J: TRBJ2-2
size: -
V: TRBV7-9
D: -
DNA: TGTGCCAGCAGCCCCCCGACGGAGAACACCGGGGAGCTGTTTTTT
CDR3: CASSPPTENTGELFF

J: TRBJ2-5
size: -
V: TRBV11-2
D: TRBD2
DNA: TGTGCCAGCAGCTTAGTCAGCGGGAGGAGCGGCGAGACCCAGTACTTC
CDR3: CASSLVSGRSGETQYF

J: TRBJ1-4
size: -
V: TRBV28
D: -
DNA: TGTGCCAGCGGCGCCTCTCCCGCAACTAATGAAAAACTGTTTTTT
CDR3: CASGASPATNEKLFF

J: TRBJ2-1
size: -
V: TRBV10-3
D: TRBD2
DNA: TGTGCCATCAGTGCCGTACTAGCGGGAGTGTACAGTGAGCAGTTCTTC
CDR3: CAISAVLAGVYSEQFF

J: TRBJ2-3
size: -
V: TRBV9
D: TRBD1
DNA: TGTGCCAGCAGTTCCTACGGGACAGGAGCCTCTGATAGGCAGTATTTT
CDR3: CASSSYGTGASDRQYF

J: TRBJ2-1
size: -
V: TRBV28
D: -
DNA: TGTGCCAGCAGTGGAGGAGGTCTAGCGACCTACAATGAGCAGTTCTTC
CDR3: CASSGGGLATYNEQFF

J: TRBJ2-4
size: -
V: TRBV28
D: TRBD2
DNA: TGTGCCAGCAGTCCCCTGACTAGCGGGAGGGTGAACATTCAGTACTTC
CDR3: CASSPLTSGRVNIQYF

J: TRBJ2-7
size: -
V: TRBV6-2/TRBV6-3
D: -
DNA: TGTGCCAGCAGTTACTCTGGTACCTTTGGGGAGCAGTACTTC
CDR3: CASSYSGTFGEQYF

J: TRBJ1-1
size: few
V: TRBV6-1
D: -
DNA: TGTGCCAGCAGTTCCCGACCCAACACTGAAGCTTTCTTT
CDR3: CASSSRPNTEAFF

J: TRBJ2-7
size: -
V: TRBV12-3/TRBV12-4
D: TRBD2
DNA: TGTGCCAGCAGTTTATCGAGCGGGGACGAGCAGTACTTC
CDR3: CASSLSSGDEQYF

J: TRBJ2-7
size: -
V: TRBV27
D: -
DNA: TGTGCCAGCAGCCAGATGGGGCCCTACGAGCAGTACTTC
CDR3: CASSQMGPYEQYF

J: TRBJ2-6
size: -
V: TRBV9
D: -
DNA: TGTGCCAGCAGCGATGCGCTGGGGCGCAACGTCCTGACTTTC
CDR3: CASSDALGRNVLTF

J: TRBJ2-7
size: -
V: TRBV27
D: TRBD1
DNA: TGTGCCAGCAGTCAGGGGACAGGGCTTGAGCAGTACTTC
CDR3: CASSQGTGLEQYF

J: TRBJ2-1
size: -
V: TRBV27
D: -
DNA: TGTGCCAGCAAGCTAGGGGCCAATGAGCAGTTCTTC
CDR3: CASKLGANEQFF

J: TRBJ2-1
size: once
V: TRBV9
D: TRBD2
DNA: TGTGCCAGCAGCCCTATAGCGGGAGGAGGCAAAGAGGGGTTCTTC
CDR3: CASSPIAGGGKEGFF

J: TRBJ2-7
size: -
V: TRBV6-2/TRBV6-3
D: TRBD2
DNA: TGTGCCAGCAGGGGAGGGACGGATATGACTTACGAGCAGTACTTC
CDR3: CASRGGTDMTYEQYF

J: TRBJ1-1
size: -
V: TRBV5-6
D: -
DNA: TGTGCCAGCTCATCCCCCGAGGGACGTAGCTCAATTGAAGCTTTCTTT
CDR3: CASSSPEGRSSIEAFF